One TCR beta chain is described in this entry. No antigen is known for it. The data stem from a study of shared clonotypes between healthy human individuals. It was into CD45RA+ naive and CD45RA-negative memory subsets that the CD4+ cells were split. An even split of each subset's genomic DNA across several immunoSEQ plates was performed. Sequencing used immunoSEQ multiplex PCR; TCRdb keeps in-frame clones, though not all of them. The profile covers 1.6 million or so clones, with 98% to 99% appearing a single time and 0.36% taken by the ten largest. The J segment lost 0 bases and the V segment lost 3 bases, leaving 7 bases of the junction unmatched. Germline-derived CDR1 and CDR2 are SGHNT and YYREEE (reference sequence). The CDR3 is 16 amino acids. Study-wide findings and caveats: The sharing of 5% to 6.5% of naive CD4 clonotypes was seen across a few donors.

This sequence was found in a man aged 25-45 years in good health. Sequenced material: naive CD4+ T cells sorted from blood. Sample subset: CD45RA+ positively selected. V usage is TRBV5-4 and J usage is TRBJ2-3, with 7 bases fitting TRBD2. In DNA form, the CDR3 reads TGTGCCAGCAGCTCCCCCGGGGGGTCCAGCACAGATACGCAGTATTTT. Amino acids: CASSSPGGSSTDTQYF.